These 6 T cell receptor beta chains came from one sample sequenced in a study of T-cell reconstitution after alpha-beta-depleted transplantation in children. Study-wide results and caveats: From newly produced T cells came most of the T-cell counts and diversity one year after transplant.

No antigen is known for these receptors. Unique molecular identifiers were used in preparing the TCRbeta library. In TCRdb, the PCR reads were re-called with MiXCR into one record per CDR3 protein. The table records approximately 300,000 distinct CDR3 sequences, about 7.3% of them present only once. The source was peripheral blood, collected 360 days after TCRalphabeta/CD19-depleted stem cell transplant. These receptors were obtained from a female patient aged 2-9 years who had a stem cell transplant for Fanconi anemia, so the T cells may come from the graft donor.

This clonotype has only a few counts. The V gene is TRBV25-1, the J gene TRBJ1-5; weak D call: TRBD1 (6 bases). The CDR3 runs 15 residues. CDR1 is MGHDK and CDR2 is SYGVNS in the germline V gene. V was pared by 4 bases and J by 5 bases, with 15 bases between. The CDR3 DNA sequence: TGTGCCAGCAGTGGTTCGGCAGGGGTCGATCAGCCCCAGCATTTT. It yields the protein CASSGSAGVDQPQHF.

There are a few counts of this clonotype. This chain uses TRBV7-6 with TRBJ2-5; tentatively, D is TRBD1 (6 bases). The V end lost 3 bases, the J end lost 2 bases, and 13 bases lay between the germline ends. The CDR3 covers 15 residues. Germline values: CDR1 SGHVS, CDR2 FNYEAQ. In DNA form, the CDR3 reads TGTGCCAGCAGCTTTATCCCAGGGGCTCAAGAGACCCAGTACTTC. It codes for CASSFIPGAQETQYF. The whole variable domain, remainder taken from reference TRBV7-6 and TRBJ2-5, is GAGVSQSPRYKVTKRGQDVALRCDPISGHVSLYWYRQALGQGPEFLTYFNYEAQQDKSGLPNDRFSAERPEGSISTLTIQRTEQRDSAMYRCASSFIPGAQETQYFGPGTRLLVL.

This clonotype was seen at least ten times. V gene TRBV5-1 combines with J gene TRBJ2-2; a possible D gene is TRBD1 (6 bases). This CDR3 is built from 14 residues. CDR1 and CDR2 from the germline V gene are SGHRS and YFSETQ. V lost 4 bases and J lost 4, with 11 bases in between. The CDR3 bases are TGCGCCAGCAGCCCTGGACAGAGCACCGGGGAGCTGTTTTTT. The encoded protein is CASSPGQSTGELFF.

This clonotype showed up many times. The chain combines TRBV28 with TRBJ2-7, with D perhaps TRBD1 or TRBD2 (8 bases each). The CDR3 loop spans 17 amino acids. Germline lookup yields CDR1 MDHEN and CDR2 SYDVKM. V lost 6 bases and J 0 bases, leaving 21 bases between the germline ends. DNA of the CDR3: TGTGCCAGCAGCCATGCCGGACAGGGACTAGACTCCTACGAGCAGTACTTC. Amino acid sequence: CASSHAGQGLDSYEQYF.

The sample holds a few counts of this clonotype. The CDR3 DNA follows: TGTGCCATCAGTGAGCTCTTGGCTAGCGGGGGGGTTACTGGTTACAATGAGCAGTTCTTC. Its translation is CAISELLASGGVTGYNEQFF. This chain links TRBV10-3 with TRBJ2-1; 12 nucleotides match TRBD2. V shed 2 bases, J shed 4 bases, and the junction held 15 bases outside the gene matches. This CDR3 has 20 residues. The germline V gene has CDR1 ENHRY and CDR2 SYGVKD.

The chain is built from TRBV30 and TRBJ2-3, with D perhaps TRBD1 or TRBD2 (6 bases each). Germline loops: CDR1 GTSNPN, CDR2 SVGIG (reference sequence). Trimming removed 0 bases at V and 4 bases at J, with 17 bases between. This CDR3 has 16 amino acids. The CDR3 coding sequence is TGTGCCTGGAGTGTAACGGGGGCCCTGATGGCAGATACGCAGTATTTT. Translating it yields CAWSVTGALMADTQYF. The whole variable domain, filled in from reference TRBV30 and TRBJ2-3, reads SQTIHQWPATLVQPVGSPLSLECTVEGTSNPNLYWYRQAAGRGLQLLFYSVGIGQISSEVPQNLSASRPQDRQFILSSKKLLLSDSGFYLCAWSVTGALMADTQYFGPGTRLTVL.